The T cell receptor beta chain described here comes from a study of T cells after yellow fever vaccination. Whole-study results and caveats: There was a small share of clonotypes that showed up in both the CD4 and CD8 compartments.

TCRdb fed the 5' RACE reads into MiXCR, producing one record per CDR3 protein. The sample yields about 510,000 distinct CDR3 sequences, 20% to 25% seen once. This CDR3 is 17 amino acids long. Trimming shortened V by 4 bases and J by 4 bases, and 19 bases separated the two germline ends. Details on this clonotype: Its cognate antigen is unknown.

This chain uses TRBV12-3 or TRBV12-4 with TRBJ2-2; tentative D call: TRBD1 (5 bases). The material sequenced was PBMCs, taken approximately 22 days after the first yellow fever vaccination. The receptor's source is a man in his late teens or twenties who received the YFV17D yellow fever vaccine. CDR3 amino acids: CASSSPSQGIVTGELFF. The CDR3 coding sequence is TGTGCCAGCAGTTCACCCTCTCAGGGAATTGTCACCGGGGAGCTGTTTTTT.